This T cell receptor (beta chain) was recorded in a study of OX40 agonist ivuxolimab in advanced cancers. Study-wide context: Patient treatment consisted of intravenous ivuxolimab administration every 2 weeks at 0.01 to 10 mg/kg. Patients treated during dose escalation were battling hepatocellular carcinoma, melanoma, renal cell or head and neck cancer.

General study findings and limits: In a subset of nonresponders, normalized T-cell clonal expansion was also low.

The data were produced by immunoSEQ multiplex PCR, yet TCRdb's version contains in-frame clones alone and is incomplete. The sample consists of around 76,000 clones, just under 80% of them appearing once. The CDR3 runs 14 residues. Per the germline V gene, CDR1 is MNHEY and CDR2 is SVGAGI. V dropped 5 bases and J dropped 2 bases, with 13 bases sitting between them. This clone is a singleton in its sample. What it binds is unknown. This sequence originates from an adult with an advanced solid tumor such as melanoma, head and neck, liver or kidney cancer. This chain connects TRBV6-5 to TRBJ2-7; the D gene could be TRBD1 or TRBD2 (7 bases each). The sample here was CD4+ or CD8+ T cells sorted from blood, taken in a trial of the OX40 agonist ivuxolimab. CDR3 bases: TGTGCCAGCAGTCGTTCAGGGGGGGCCTACGAGCAGTACTTC. This gives the protein CASSRSGGAYEQYF.